This TCR beta chain was documented in a study of OX40 agonist ivuxolimab in advanced cancers. For the study at large: From about 23 to 85 years was the age range, with a mean of roughly 59 years, and 70% to 85% were male. Study-level findings and limits: Averaged across samples, CD8+ T cells carried more expanded clones than CD4+ did. Clonal expansion in partial responders at 0.1-3.0 mg/kg ranked among the lowest.

Sequencing used immunoSEQ multiplex PCR; TCRdb keeps in-frame clones, though not all of them. The sample shows about 100,000 clones, under 95% of them seen only once. Germline lookup yields CDR1 SEHNR and CDR2 FQNEAQ (reference sequence). The V segment lost 7 bases and the J segment 4 bases; nucleotides outside the gene matches: 8. The CDR3 totals 15 residues. This clone was picked up a small number of times. As yet, its antigen is unknown. Material: CD4+ or CD8+ T cells sorted from blood, obtained in a trial of the OX40 agonist ivuxolimab. The chain recombines TRBV7-9 with TRBJ2-2; 8 bases line up with TRBD2. The sequence was collected from an adult with an advanced solid tumor such as melanoma, head and neck, liver or kidney cancer. CDR3 DNA sequence: TGTGCCAGCACCGGCGGGGGGAGAGGCACCGGGGAGCTGTTTTTT. Protein product: CASTGGGRGTGELFF.